Listed below are T cell receptor beta chains from one sample, sequenced in a study of blood T cell repertoires in COVID-19. Produced via immunoSEQ multiplex PCR; TCRdb's table is partial and in-frame only. The sample carries about 200,000 clones, 80% to 85% recorded once. Sequenced material: peripheral blood. All receptors derive from a woman of 80 years or more with COVID-19, enrolled during active disease. The CDR3 runs from the conserved cysteine through the conserved F or W. Fields, in order: V gene, D gene, clone size, J gene, CDR3 DNA, CDR3 protein. The D gene is left open where the match is weak. Size values are once, few and many counts, or a class for expanded clones, and some rows have none.

v_call: TRBV6-5
d_call: NA
clone_size: NA
j_call: TRBJ1-5
cdr3_nt: TGTGCCAGCAGTTACTCTGCAGGAAGTAATCAGCCCCAGCATTTT
cdr3_aa: CASSYSAGSNQPQHF

v_call: TRBV12-3/TRBV12-4
d_call: TRBD1
clone_size: NA
j_call: TRBJ2-7
cdr3_nt: TGTGCCAGCAGTCGACAGGGGCCCTACGAGCAGTACTTC
cdr3_aa: CASSRQGPYEQYF

v_call: TRBV18
d_call: NA
clone_size: NA
j_call: TRBJ1-2
cdr3_nt: TGTGCCAGCTCACCAAATTTATTATCGGAGAGCTATGGCTACACCTTC
cdr3_aa: CASSPNLLSESYGYTF

v_call: TRBV3-1/TRBV3-2
d_call: NA
clone_size: NA
j_call: TRBJ1-5
cdr3_nt: TGTGCCAGCGGGGGGGCGAGCAATCAGCCCCAGCATTTT
cdr3_aa: CASGGASNQPQHF

v_call: TRBV4-1
d_call: TRBD1
clone_size: few
j_call: TRBJ1-6
cdr3_nt: TGCGCCAGCAGCCAAGGATACCGGGACAGGGAGAGCTCACCCCTCCACTTT
cdr3_aa: CASSQGYRDRESSPLHF

v_call: TRBV28
d_call: TRBD2
clone_size: NA
j_call: TRBJ2-7
cdr3_nt: TGTGCCAGCGGACTAGCCTACGAGCAGTACTTC
cdr3_aa: CASGLAYEQYF

v_call: TRBV5-1
d_call: NA
clone_size: NA
j_call: TRBJ1-6
cdr3_nt: TGCGCCAGCGGACTGAGCGGGGTGAATTCACCCCTCCACTTT
cdr3_aa: CASGLSGVNSPLHF

v_call: TRBV7-2
d_call: NA
clone_size: NA
j_call: TRBJ1-2
cdr3_nt: TGTGCCAGCAGCCCCAGGACAGATAACTATGGCTACACCTTC
cdr3_aa: CASSPRTDNYGYTF

v_call: TRBV20-1
d_call: NA
clone_size: NA
j_call: TRBJ1-2
cdr3_nt: TGCAGTGCTAGTCCCGACGACAGTCCTGGGATCTATGGCTACACCTTC
cdr3_aa: CSASPDDSPGIYGYTF

v_call: TRBV7-2
d_call: NA
clone_size: NA
j_call: TRBJ1-4
cdr3_nt: TGTGCCAGCAGCCCCCTCGGACTTGGGTCCCGGGACACCAGAAAACTGTTTTTT
cdr3_aa: CASSPLGLGSRDTRKLFF

v_call: TRBV5-4
d_call: TRBD1
clone_size: NA
j_call: TRBJ1-2
cdr3_nt: TGTGCCAGCAGCGGCGGGACAGGGGTTCACTTAAGGAACTATGGCTACACCTTC
cdr3_aa: CASSGGTGVHLRNYGYTF

v_call: TRBV11-2
d_call: NA
clone_size: NA
j_call: TRBJ2-3
cdr3_nt: TGTGCCAGCAGCTTAGCGTCGCCTCGGGGCACAGATACGCAGTATTTT
cdr3_aa: CASSLASPRGTDTQYF

v_call: TRBV7-3
d_call: NA
clone_size: NA
j_call: TRBJ1-6
cdr3_nt: TGTGCCAGCAGCTTAACAGGACAGCCGGGCTGGGGGAATTCACCCCTCCACTTT
cdr3_aa: CASSLTGQPGWGNSPLHF

v_call: TRBV30
d_call: NA
clone_size: once
j_call: TRBJ1-2
cdr3_nt: TGTGCCTGGAGCCAGGGGAACTATGGCTACACCTTC
cdr3_aa: CAWSQGNYGYTF

v_call: TRBV4-2
d_call: NA
clone_size: NA
j_call: TRBJ1-3
cdr3_nt: TGTGCCAGCAGCCAAGATAGGGGGACTACTAGAAACACCATATATTTT
cdr3_aa: CASSQDRGTTRNTIYF

v_call: TRBV6-6
d_call: NA
clone_size: NA
j_call: TRBJ2-2
cdr3_nt: TGTGCCAGCAGTGCAACTAGGAACGCCGGGGAGCTGTTTTTT
cdr3_aa: CASSATRNAGELFF

v_call: TRBV30
d_call: NA
clone_size: NA
j_call: TRBJ2-2
cdr3_nt: TGTGCCTGGAGTCCGGGACAAGTAGTCATCGGGGAGCTGTTTTTT
cdr3_aa: CAWSPGQVVIGELFF

v_call: TRBV19
d_call: NA
clone_size: NA
j_call: TRBJ1-1
cdr3_nt: TGTGCCAGTAGTATCGTGGGCAGGAAGAACACTGAAGCTTTCTTT
cdr3_aa: CASSIVGRKNTEAFF

v_call: TRBV28
d_call: TRBD2
clone_size: NA
j_call: TRBJ2-7
cdr3_nt: TGTGCCAGCAGGCACCATAGCGGGAGTAATTACGAGCAGTACTTC
cdr3_aa: CASRHHSGSNYEQYF

v_call: TRBV2
d_call: TRBD2
clone_size: once
j_call: TRBJ2-7
cdr3_nt: TGTGCCAGCCGACTAGCATCCTACGAGCAGTACTTC
cdr3_aa: CASRLASYEQYF

v_call: TRBV5-1
d_call: NA
clone_size: NA
j_call: TRBJ1-2
cdr3_nt: TGCGCCAGCAGCTTGTCCCGCTTCCCGAGGGATGGCTACACCTTC
cdr3_aa: CASSLSRFPRDGYTF

v_call: TRBV24-1
d_call: NA
clone_size: NA
j_call: TRBJ2-2
cdr3_nt: TGTGCCACCAGTGAGATGAGGGGAGGGAACACCGGGGAGCTGTTTTTT
cdr3_aa: CATSEMRGGNTGELFF

v_call: TRBV5-1
d_call: NA
clone_size: NA
j_call: TRBJ2-2
cdr3_nt: TGCGCCAGCAGCTTGGCAGGGCCGAGGACCGGGGAGCTGTTTTTT
cdr3_aa: CASSLAGPRTGELFF

v_call: TRBV27
d_call: NA
clone_size: NA
j_call: TRBJ1-4
cdr3_nt: TGTGCCAGCAGGCTGGGAACCTCCGGGATGGTTGAAAAACTGTTTTTT
cdr3_aa: CASRLGTSGMVEKLFF

v_call: TRBV5-1
d_call: NA
clone_size: NA
j_call: TRBJ1-1
cdr3_nt: TGCGCCAGCAGCACGGGGGGCGCGAACACTGAAGCTTTCTTT
cdr3_aa: CASSTGGANTEAFF

v_call: TRBV6-4
d_call: TRBD2
clone_size: NA
j_call: TRBJ2-1
cdr3_nt: TGTGCCAGCAGTGACGGCGGGACTAGCTCCTACAATGAGCAGTTCTTC
cdr3_aa: CASSDGGTSSYNEQFF

v_call: TRBV6-2/TRBV6-3
d_call: NA
clone_size: NA
j_call: TRBJ1-2
cdr3_nt: TGTGCCAGCAGTGCCTCAAGGGGTTACACCTTC
cdr3_aa: CASSASRGYTF